The clone carrying this T cell receptor (beta chain) was recorded a few times. Its cognate antigen is unknown. The sample belongs to a study of cytomegalovirus exposure and HLA in healthy donors. Primers: 60 Vbeta forward and 13 Jbeta reverse. Method: immunoSEQ multiplex PCR; TCRdb's copy keeps in-frame clones and lacks some. The sample consists of over 100,000 clones, around 63% of them appearing once. Overall study results and limits: Later on, an analysis tied 15,000 to 20,000 TCR beta sequences to HLA alleles at 0.05 false discovery rate.

CDR1 is SGHTA, CDR2 FQGNSA, per germline. Trimming removed 9 bases from V and 0 bases from J, with 11 bases in between. This CDR3 is 13 amino acids long. The sequenced sample consisted of PBMCs. The chain combines TRBV7-2 with TRBJ2-5, with D unresolved. This sequence originates from a man between 40 and 49 years old in good health and CMV-seropositive. The CDR3 DNA sequence: TGTGCCAGTGCCCCTATGTACCAAGAGACCCAGTACTTC. Its protein product is CASAPMYQETQYF.